The clone carrying this TCR beta chain was recorded once. Its antigen is still unknown. Semi-nested PCR with Nested Universal Primer A followed constant-region reverse priming of full-length variable regions. TCRdb re-derived calls from the 5' RACE reads in MiXCR, one entry per CDR3 protein. The profile covers about 55,000 distinct CDR3 sequences, with less than 25% appearing a single time and around 3.2% taken by the ten largest. V was shortened by 3 bases and J by 3 bases, with 12 bases between the two germline ends. CDR1 and CDR2 (germline): DFQATT, SNEGSKA (reference sequence). This CDR3 comprises 13 residues. Findings of the study overall: Larger-cohort validation covered only one TCR beta V-J rearrangement. Tumor-infiltrating Treg TCR alpha and beta sequences overlapped most with tumor naive CD4+ T cells, then blood naive. Tumor memory CD4+ T cell TCR gene usage clustered with blood and lymph node memory CD4+ cells and lymph node naive CD4+ cells.

Tregs were sorted as CD4+CD25+CD127-/low cells. The specimen sequenced was tumor-infiltrating Tregs sorted from the breast tumor. The chain joins TRBV20-1 to TRBJ2-7; D is perhaps TRBD2 (5 bases). This TCR was sampled from a female donor with breast cancer. The CDR3 here is CSASGETYYEQYF. CDR3 DNA sequence: TGCAGTGCTAGCGGGGAAACTTACTACGAGCAGTACTTC.